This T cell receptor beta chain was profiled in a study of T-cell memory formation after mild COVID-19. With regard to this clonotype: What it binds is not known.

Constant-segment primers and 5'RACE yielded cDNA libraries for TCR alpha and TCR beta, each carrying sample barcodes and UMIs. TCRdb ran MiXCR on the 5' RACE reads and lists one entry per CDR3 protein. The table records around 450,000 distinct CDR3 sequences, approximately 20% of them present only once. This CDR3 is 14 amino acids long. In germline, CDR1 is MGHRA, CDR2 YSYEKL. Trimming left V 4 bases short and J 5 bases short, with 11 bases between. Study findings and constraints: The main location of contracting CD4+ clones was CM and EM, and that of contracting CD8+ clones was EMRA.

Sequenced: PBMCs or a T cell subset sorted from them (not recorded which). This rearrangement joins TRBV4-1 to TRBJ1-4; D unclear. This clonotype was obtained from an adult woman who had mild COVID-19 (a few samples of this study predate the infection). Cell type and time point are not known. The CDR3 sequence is CASSPDTRNEKLFF. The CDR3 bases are TGCGCCAGCAGCCCCGACACCCGAAATGAAAAACTGTTTTTT.